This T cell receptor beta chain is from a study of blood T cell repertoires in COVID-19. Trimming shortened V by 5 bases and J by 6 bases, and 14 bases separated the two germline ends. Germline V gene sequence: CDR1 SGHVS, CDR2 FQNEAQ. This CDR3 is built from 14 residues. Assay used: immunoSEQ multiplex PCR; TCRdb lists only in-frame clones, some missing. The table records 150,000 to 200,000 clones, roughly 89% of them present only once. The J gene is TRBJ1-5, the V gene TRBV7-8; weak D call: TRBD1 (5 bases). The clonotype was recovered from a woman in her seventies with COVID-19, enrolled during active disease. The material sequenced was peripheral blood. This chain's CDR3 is CASSLDQGFQPQHF. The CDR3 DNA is TGTGCCAGCAGCCTCGATCAGGGATTTCAGCCCCAGCATTTT. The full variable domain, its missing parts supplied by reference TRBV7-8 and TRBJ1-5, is GAGVSQSPRYKVAKRGQDVALRCDPISGHVSLFWYQQALGQGPEFLTYFQNEAQLDKSGLPSDRFFAERPEGSVSTLKIQRTQQEDSAVYLCASSLDQGFQPQHFGDGTRLSIL.